One sample yielded the 28 T cell receptor beta chains listed below, sequenced in a study of beta chain features in type 1 diabetes. The sequenced template was cDNA made from the entire isolated RNA. The protocol was immunoSEQ multiplex PCR, while the TCRdb copy is restricted to in-frame clones and leaves out a portion. The sample contains 850,000 to 900,000 clones, 15% to 20% of which appear only once. The sequencing input was naive CD4+ T cells from blood. Every receptor here comes from a woman under 30 in good health.

This clone has only a few counts. The rearrangement joins TRBV6-5 to TRBJ1-4, with D perhaps TRBD1 (5 bases). The ends were cut back, 0 bases at V and 6 bases at J, with 14 bases in the middle. CDR1 and CDR2 (germline): MNHEY, SVGAGI. The CDR3 is made up of 16 amino acids. The CDR3 bases are TGTGCCAGCAGTTACTCGGACGCCCCAGGGTATGAAAAACTGTTTTTT. Protein sequence: CASSYSDAPGYEKLFF.

The chain is built from TRBV2 and TRBJ2-1, with 8 bases identical to TRBD1. This CDR3 has 13 amino acids. Trimming removed 6 bases from V and 9 bases from J; junction bases left unmatched: 7. Germline V gene lookup returns CDR1 SNHLY and CDR2 FYNNEI. The CDR3 DNA sequence: TGTGCCAGCAGGCAGGGGGCATTCGGTGAGCAGTTCTTC. Translated, it gives CASRQGAFGEQFF.

The chain uses TRBV7-2 and TRBJ2-1, with 11 bases matching TRBD2. Germline V lookup: CDR1 SGHTA, CDR2 FQGNSA. This CDR3 has 17 amino acids. Trimming took 3 bases from V and 6 from J; bases not matched to a gene: 10. In DNA form, the CDR3 reads TGTGCCAGCAGCTTGTTGATTCTAGCGGGAGGTAGCAATGAGCAGTTCTTC. Encoded protein: CASSLLILAGGSNEQFF.

Worth noting for this clone: A much larger clone lies one base from this, so it may be a read error. The chain couples TRBV11-2 to TRBJ1-1; no clear D gene. The V and J ends lost 3 bases and 1 base respectively, with 6 bases between them. CDR3 size: 13 residues. Germline lookup yields CDR1 SGHAT and CDR2 FQNNGV. For the CDR3, the DNA is TGTGCCAGCAGCTTGGAGAGGAACACTGAAGCTTTCTTT. Its protein product is CASSLERNTEAFF.

This clone was observed a handful of times. V and J are TRBV7-9 and TRBJ1-2; D gene unclear. V shed 5 bases and J shed 4 bases, with 17 bases lying between them. In germline, CDR1 is SEHNR, CDR2 FQNEAQ (reference sequence). The CDR3 consists of 15 residues. CDR3 sequence (DNA): TGTGCCAGCAGCCAATCCAGGAGTGGGGTCTATGGCTACACCTTC. Amino acids: CASSQSRSGVYGYTF.

The table lists this clone with a few counts. In nucleotides, the CDR3 is TGTGCCAGCAGCCGAAACAGGGGATTTTTAGGCTACACCTTC. Its protein is CASSRNRGFLGYTF. V and J are TRBV14 and TRBJ1-2; 7 positions agree with TRBD1. Germline CDR1 is SGHDN and CDR2 is FVKESK. The CDR3 consists of 14 residues. V dropped 4 bases and J dropped 8; count of bases not matched to a gene: 10. The full variable domain, with the rest looked up from reference TRBV14 and TRBJ1-2, is EAGVTQFPSHSVIEKGQTVTLRCDPISGHDNLYWYRRVMGKEIKFLLHFVKESKQDESGMPNNRFLAERTGGTYSTLKVQPAELEDSGVYFCASSRNRGFLGYTFGSGTRLTVV.

There are a few counts of this clone. This chain links TRBV23-1 with TRBJ1-5; TRBD1 is a possible D gene (5 bases). TRBV23-1 is sorted into the ORF group, with uncertain function. V was clipped by 0 bases and J by 6 bases, with 15 bases between them. The CDR3 consists of 16 residues. CDR3 nucleotide sequence: TGCGCCAGCAGTCAATCGCGCAGGGAGAGGGGTCAGCCCCAGCATTTT. This sequence encodes CASSQSRRERGQPQHF.

This clone was seen a few times. This chain uses TRBV19 with TRBJ1-2; D might be TRBD1 (5 bases). In germline, CDR1 is LNHDA, CDR2 SQIVND (reference sequence). The CDR3 runs to 13 residues. The germline V and J ends were trimmed by 3 bases and 5 bases, with 10 bases remaining between them. The CDR3 DNA is TGTGCCAGTAGTATCGGGACGGTGTATGGCTACACCTTC. Its translation: CASSIGTVYGYTF. The full variable domain, in which reference TRBV19 and TRBJ1-2 provide the parts outside the CDR3, is DGGITQSPKYLFRKEGQNVTLSCEQNLNHDAMYWYRQDPGQGLRLIYYSQIVNDFQKGDIAEGYSVSREKKESFPLTVTSAQKNPTAFYLCASSIGTVYGYTFGSGTRLTVV.

This clone has only a few counts. This rearrangement joins TRBV2 to TRBJ2-7; the D gene is possibly TRBD2 (6 bases). This CDR3 comprises 12 residues. The germline V gene has CDR1 SNHLY and CDR2 FYNNEI. Trimming left V 8 bases short and J 2 bases short, with 10 bases between. CDR3 sequence reads: CASGGLTYEQYF. The CDR3, as DNA: TGTGCCAGCGGAGGGTTGACCTACGAGCAGTACTTC.

This clone was found a few times. This chain links TRBV5-1 with TRBJ1-2; D unclear. V lost 0 bases to trimming and J lost 3 bases, with 12 bases between them. The CDR3 runs to 15 residues. Germline values: CDR1 SGHRS, CDR2 YFSETQ. The CDR3 protein is CASSLAASGDYGYTF. The CDR3 bases are TGCGCCAGCAGCTTGGCGGCCTCTGGGGACTATGGCTACACCTTC.

This clone showed up just a few times. The CDR3 sequence: CASSDAGYGYTF. DNA for the CDR3: TGTGCCAGCAGTGACGCAGGCTATGGCTACACCTTC. The chain is built from TRBV6-1 and TRBJ1-2; D remains unclear. This CDR3 has 12 residues. V dropped 3 bases and J dropped 4 bases, with 6 bases sitting between them. Germline V lookup: CDR1 MNHNS, CDR2 SASEGT.

This clone was picked up a small number of times. The V call is TRBV11-2, the J call TRBJ1-2; tentatively, D is TRBD1 (6 bases). The ends were cut back, 1 base at V and 10 bases at J, with 13 bases in the middle. Germline V gene sequence: CDR1 SGHAT, CDR2 FQNNGV. This CDR3 contains 13 residues. The CDR3 protein is CASSLASGTNYTF. For the CDR3, the DNA is TGTGCCAGCAGCTTAGCCTCCGGGACAAACTACACCTTC.

Concerning this clone: The same CDR3 is also encoded by other DNA sequences in this sample. The chain carries TRBV7-9 and TRBJ1-1; D is ambiguous. The V and J ends lost 0 bases and 3 bases respectively, with 5 bases between them. The germline V gene has CDR1 SEHNR and CDR2 FQNEAQ (reference sequence). This CDR3 is built from 13 residues. The CDR3 here is CASSLALYTEAFF. The DNA for the CDR3 is TGTGCCAGCAGCTTAGCGTTATACACTGAAGCTTTCTTT.

This chain connects TRBV7-2 to TRBJ2-3, with D possibly TRBD2 on 5 matching bases. This CDR3 spans 13 amino acids. The V and J ends lost 5 bases and 4 bases respectively, with 10 bases between them. CDR1 and CDR2 from the germline V gene are SGHTA and FQGNSA. The CDR3 coding sequence is TGTGCCAGCAGCCCCGAGGGCCCAGATACGCAGTATTTT. Translated, it gives CASSPEGPDTQYF.

This clone was seen a handful of times. This chain joins TRBV6-6 and TRBJ2-7; 9 bases are shared with TRBD1. Germline trimming cut 6 bases from V and 2 bases from J; bases unmatched to any gene: 5. This CDR3 spans 14 amino acids. Per germline, CDR1 MNHNY and CDR2 SVGAGI (reference sequence). The CDR3 loop reads CASRPGQGPYEQYF. In DNA, the CDR3 is TGTGCCAGCAGACCGGGACAGGGACCCTACGAGCAGTACTTC.

This chain links TRBV23-1 with TRBJ2-3; the D call may be TRBD1 or TRBD2 (5 bases each). TRBV23-1 is reported as an ORF; its role is uncertain. Between the trimmed V and J ends, which lost 2 bases and 4 bases, there was a span of 13 bases. The CDR3 totals 15 residues. CDR3 sequence (DNA): TGCGCCAGCAGTCAACAGGACACTAGGGCAGATACGCAGTATTTT. Protein sequence: CASSQQDTRADTQYF.

In this sample, this clone turned up a few times. The V call is TRBV7-2, the J call TRBJ2-7; no definite D call. CDR1 and CDR2 (germline): SGHTA, FQGNSA. There are 14 residues in the CDR3. The V end was cut by 1 base, the J end by 2 bases, with 9 bases between. This CDR3 is CASSLVVGTYEQYF. Written as DNA, the CDR3 is TGTGCCAGCAGCTTAGTCGTGGGAACCTACGAGCAGTACTTC.

This clone came up a few times. This sequence joins TRBV19 and TRBJ2-7; 9 nucleotides agree with TRBD1. V trimming: 5 bases; J trimming: 5 bases; junction bases outside the gene matches: 7. The length of the CDR3 is 14 residues. Germline assignment: CDR1 LNHDA and CDR2 SQIVND (reference sequence). CDR3 DNA: TGTGCCAGTAGTGCCGGGACAGGGTTCGACGAGCAGTACTTC. Amino acid sequence: CASSAGTGFDEQYF.

This chain links TRBV2 with TRBJ2-5; D perhaps matches TRBD1 (5 bases). From germline, CDR1 is SNHLY and CDR2 FYNNEI. Trimming shortened V by 5 bases and J by 5 bases, and 18 bases separated the two germline ends. The CDR3 is made up of 15 amino acids. The CDR3 DNA sequence: TGTGCCAGCAGTCCACCGTGGGGTTCAGGGGAGACCCAGTACTTC. It codes for CASSPPWGSGETQYF. The entire variable domain, with the rest obtained from reference TRBV2 and TRBJ2-5, is as follows: EPEVTQTPSHQVTQMGQEVILRCVPISNHLYFYWYRQILGQKVEFLVSFYNNEISEKSEIFDDQFSVERPDGSNFTLKIRSTKLEDSAMYFCASSPPWGSGETQYFGPGTRLLVL.

This rearrangement joins TRBV7-9 to TRBJ2-5; maybe TRBD2 (5 bases). V was cut by 0 bases and J by 1 base, with 9 bases left in between. The CDR3 is made up of 15 amino acids. Germline CDR1 and CDR2: SEHNR and FQNEAQ (reference sequence). The CDR3 is CASSLAEGIQETQYF. The CDR3, as DNA: TGTGCCAGCAGCTTAGCTGAGGGCATCCAAGAGACCCAGTACTTC.

This chain links TRBV5-6 with TRBJ2-5; D uncertain. CDR1 is SGHDT, CDR2 YYEEEE, per germline. The CDR3 is 13 amino acids. Trimming stripped 7 bases from V and 7 bases from J, with 17 bases between. CDR3 nucleotide sequence: TGTGCCAGCGGGTCTACCTTGAGTTGGACCCAGTACTTC. It specifies CASGSTLSWTQYF.

The genes are TRBV27 and TRBJ2-2; 10 bases agree with TRBD1. CDR3 length: 16 amino acids. J gave up 5 bases and V 1 base, and 4 bases lay outside the gene matches. Per the germline V gene, CDR1 is MNHEY and CDR2 is SMNVEV (reference sequence). DNA of the CDR3: TGTGCCAGCAGTTTATTGGACAGGGGGAGGACCGGGGAGCTGTTTTTT. Translation: CASSLLDRGRTGELFF.

This clone turned up a few times. CDR3 coding DNA: TGTGCCAGTAGTATGGCCCCTGGAGTGACTATAGAGACCCAGTACTTC. This sequence encodes CASSMAPGVTIETQYF. This rearrangement joins TRBV19 to TRBJ2-5; weak D call: TRBD2 (5 bases). Deletions cut 3 bases from V and 4 bases from J, with 18 bases between. This CDR3 has 16 residues. Germline CDR1 reads LNHDA; CDR2 reads SQIVND (reference sequence).

This rearrangement joins TRBV4-1 to TRBJ2-7; TRBD1 aligns across 11 bases. Germline V CDR1 and CDR2: MGHRA, YSYEKL. Unmatched junction bases numbered 7, after V lost 1 base and J lost 5 bases. CDR3 length equals 16 residues. The CDR3 is CASSQGRDRGYDEQYF. The CDR3 nucleotides read TGCGCCAGCAGCCAAGGCCGGGACAGGGGGTATGACGAGCAGTACTTC.

The rearrangement uses TRBV19 and TRBJ1-3; D may be TRBD1 (6 bases). Germline values: CDR1 LNHDA, CDR2 SQIVND (reference sequence). The CDR3 runs to 15 residues. V lost 3 bases, J lost 2 bases, and 11 bases lay in between. CDR3 bases: TGTGCCAGTAGTATGGTCGGGACACCTGGAAACACCATATATTTT. Translated, it gives CASSMVGTPGNTIYF.

This clone was seen a few times. V is TRBV6-1 and J is TRBJ2-1, with 9 bases matching TRBD2. The junction had 7 bases not matched to a gene; V was cut back by 3 bases and J by 7 bases. The CDR3 contains 15 residues. Germline V gene sequence: CDR1 MNHNS, CDR2 SASEGT. CDR3 in amino acids: CASSEQASGKNEQFF. CDR3 DNA: TGTGCCAGCAGTGAGCAGGCTAGCGGGAAGAATGAGCAGTTCTTC.

The DNA for the CDR3 is TGTGCCAGCAGCTTCGACAGCTCCTACAATGAGCAGTTCTTC. It is translated as CASSFDSSYNEQFF. The chain has TRBV7-9 and TRBJ2-1, with D possibly being TRBD1 (5 bases). Germline CDR1 and CDR2: SEHNR and FQNEAQ (reference sequence). CDR3 length equals 14 residues. Trimming stripped 3 bases from V and 0 bases from J, with 6 bases between.

This clone was counted a few times. The rearrangement links TRBV13 to TRBJ2-7; D is possibly TRBD2 (6 bases). CDR3 length: 14 amino acids. The V gene lost 8 bases and the J gene lost 4 bases, with 18 bases spanning the gap. In germline, CDR1 is PRHDT, CDR2 FYEKMQ (reference sequence). The CDR3 sequence is CASASRGYFYEQYF. In nucleotides, the CDR3 is TGTGCCAGCGCCTCTCGGGGGTATTTTTACGAGCAGTACTTC. Looking up the rest from reference TRBV13 and TRBJ2-7 gives the full variable domain: AAGVIQSPRHLIKEKRETATLKCYPIPRHDTVYWYQQGPGQDPQFLISFYEKMQSDKGSIPDRFSAQQFSDYHSELNMSSLELGDSALYFCASASRGYFYEQYFGPGTRLTVT.